This record looks at one T cell receptor (beta chain) sequence and its context. Its cognate antigen is unknown. The germline V gene encodes CDR1 SGHAT and CDR2 FQDESV (reference sequence). V gave up 5 bases and J gave up 4 bases; unmatched junction bases: 5. The CDR3 sequence is 15 residues long. The data belong to a study of human T cells and chemical hapten exposure. General study results and limits: Expanded TCRs produced significantly more large CDR3 similarity clusters than controls did.

TCRdb re-called the RACE reads through MiXCR, storing one row per CDR3 protein. The sample contains around 260,000 distinct CDR3 sequences, over 8% of which appear only once. Time point specified: pre-sensitization, week 0. The treatment was: therapeutic diphenylcyclopropenone sensitization with weekly scalp DPC. The input for sequencing was whole blood, taken in connection with sensitization to the hapten diphenylcyclopropenone (DPC). This TCR was recovered from a woman between 40 and 55 years old with alopecia areata. Some clones in this sample may be carry-over from other donors' samples. This chain connects TRBV11-1 to TRBJ2-5, with 12 bases lining up with TRBD2. In DNA, the CDR3 is TGTGCCAGCAGCCCGACGACTAGCGGGAGAGAGACCCAGTACTTC. It codes for CASSPTTSGRETQYF.